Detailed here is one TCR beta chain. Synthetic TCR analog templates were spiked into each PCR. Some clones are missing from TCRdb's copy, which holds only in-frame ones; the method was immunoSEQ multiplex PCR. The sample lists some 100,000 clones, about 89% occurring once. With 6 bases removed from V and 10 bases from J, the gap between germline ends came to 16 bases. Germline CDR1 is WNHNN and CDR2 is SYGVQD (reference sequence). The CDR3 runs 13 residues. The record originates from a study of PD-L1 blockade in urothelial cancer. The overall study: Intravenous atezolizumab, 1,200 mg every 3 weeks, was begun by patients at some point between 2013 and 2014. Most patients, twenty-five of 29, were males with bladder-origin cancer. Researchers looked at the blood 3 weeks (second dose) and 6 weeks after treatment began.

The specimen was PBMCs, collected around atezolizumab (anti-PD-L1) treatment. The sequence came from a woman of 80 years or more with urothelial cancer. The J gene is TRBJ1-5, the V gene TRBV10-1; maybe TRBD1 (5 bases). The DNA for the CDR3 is TGCGCCAGCAGCCCCGGGACTTCCAGCCCCCAGCATTTT. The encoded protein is CASSPGTSSPQHF.